This TCR beta chain was observed in a study of beta chain features in type 1 diabetes. This clone was seen more than once but under ten times. The antigen is not known. Reverse transcription of all isolated RNA meant that expressed TCRB transcripts were sequenced. Profiling relied on immunoSEQ multiplex PCR, and the TCRdb table lists in-frame clones only, not all of them. The sample has a few hundred thousand clones, roughly 9.6% seen once. A single heparinised draw of roughly 100 mL on average was taken per donor. Study outcomes and limitations: For type 1 diabetes patients, VDJ junctions showed fewer insertions and more deletions. The similarity of naive, central memory and Treg TCRB repertoires appeared greater among patients than among healthy donors.

V dropped 2 bases and J dropped 2; count of bases not matched to a gene: 3. This CDR3 comprises 16 residues. Per germline, CDR1 SQVTM and CDR2 ANQGSEA. The TCR sequence derives from a woman aged 30 to 39 in good health. The sample taken for sequencing was naive CD4+ T cells from blood. This chain joins TRBV29-1 and TRBJ2-2, with 12 bases matching TRBD1. The CDR3 sequence is CSVERGQGANTGELFF. In DNA form, the CDR3 reads TGCAGCGTTGAACGGGGACAGGGGGCAAACACCGGGGAGCTGTTTTTT.